Listed below are T cell receptor beta chains from one sample, sequenced in a study of cytomegalovirus exposure and HLA in healthy donors. Sequencing was performed with immunoSEQ multiplex PCR; in TCRdb, only in-frame clones are kept and a portion is missing. This sample has under 140,000 clones, with 88% found just once. Source material: PBMCs. These receptors originate from a woman aged 25 to 39 in good health and CMV-seropositive. Both conserved end residues are part of each CDR3. A D gene is named only where the DNA matches it firmly. Clone size is given for some rows only: seen once, a few or many times, or a class if the clone is expanded.

TRBJ2-1 | 16 | NA | TRBV28 | TRBD2 | TGTGCCAGCAGTGGGGGAAGAGGTGGGAGGGCCAATGAGCAGTTCTTC | CASSGGRGGRANEQFF
TRBJ2-7 | 15 | NA | TRBV14 | NA | TGTGCCAGCAGCCAAGATCCAGGGTTCGTAGCCGAGCAGTACTTC | CASSQDPGFVAEQYF
TRBJ1-2 | 14 | NA | TRBV6-6 | TRBD1 | TGTGCCAGCAGCATAGACAGGGGGCGAGGAGGCTACACCTTC | CASSIDRGRGGYTF
TRBJ2-1 | 14 | NA | TRBV30 | TRBD2 | TGTGCCTGGACGGCTAGCGGGATCTACAATGAGCAGTTCTTC | CAWTASGIYNEQFF
TRBJ1-3 | 15 | NA | TRBV5-4 | TRBD1 | TGTGCCAGCAGCTTGGCAGGGGGCTCCGGAAACACCATATATTTT | CASSLAGGSGNTIYF
TRBJ1-1 | 14 | NA | TRBV4-3 | NA | TGCGCCAGCAGCTCGAGGGGGATGAACACTGAAGCTTTCTTT | CASSSRGMNTEAFF
TRBJ2-7 | 16 | NA | TRBV19 | NA | TGTGCCAGTGAGAAGGGCGCCGGGGACACCTACTACGAGCAGTACTTC | CASEKGAGDTYYEQYF
TRBJ1-2 | 14 | NA | TRBV28 | NA | TGTGCCAGCGAGCGCCGGAGAACTAACTATGGCTACACCTTC | CASERRRTNYGYTF
TRBJ1-2 | 12 | NA | TRBV30 | NA | TGTGCCTGGATATCCGGGAGCTATGGCTACACCTTC | CAWISGSYGYTF
TRBJ2-1 | 11 | NA | TRBV28 | NA | TGTGCCAGCCGCTTACAGTATGAGCAGTTCTTC | CASRLQYEQFF
TRBJ2-2 | 15 | NA | TRBV28 | TRBD1 | TGTGCCAGCAGCCCGAGGACAGGACTCACCGGGGAGCTGTTTTTT | CASSPRTGLTGELFF
TRBJ2-5 | 18 | once | TRBV11-3 | TRBD2 | TGTGCCAGCAGCTTAGATCTTACGACTAGCGGGGAGCAAGAGACCCAGTACTTC | CASSLDLTTSGEQETQYF
TRBJ1-6 | 15 | once | TRBV27 | NA | TGTGCCAGCAGCCCAATGAGCTCCTATAATTCACCCCTCCACTTT | CASSPMSSYNSPLHF
TRBJ2-5 | 14 | NA | TRBV11-3 | TRBD2 | TGTGCCAGTTCGGGAGGGGGAGACCAAGAGACCCAGTACTTC | CASSGGGDQETQYF
TRBJ2-1 | 16 | NA | TRBV27 | TRBD2 | TGTGCCAGCAGTCTCTCCCGGACTAGCGGGGTTAATGAGCAGTTCTTC | CASSLSRTSGVNEQFF
TRBJ2-6 | 19 | NA | TRBV4-3 | NA | TGCGCCAGCAGCCAAATAGGGGCCCTGTCCTTCTCTGGGGCCAACGTCCTGACTTTC | CASSQIGALSFSGANVLTF